This TCR beta chain came from a study of shared T cell receptors in the human thymus. Repertoires were generated with immunoSEQ multiplex PCR, while TCRdb's copy carries only in-frame clones and drops some. The table lists more than 550,000 clones, 80% to 90% of them singletons. This CDR3 is 14 amino acids long. From germline, CDR1 is MNHEY and CDR2 SVGAGI. Trimming took off 2 bases at V and 2 bases at J, with 7 bases between the two ends. These data also featured in a second study, about human thymus T cells. This second study notes: The study used thymus tissue resected during corrective heart surgery. Overlap was high between thymic repertoires from unrelated individuals, as reported in related research.

The chain recombines TRBV6-5 with TRBJ1-5; no clear D. Sequenced input: thymocytes. The TCR originated in a girl less than two years old with a congenital heart defect. The CDR3: CASSYREGNQPQHF. The CDR3 DNA reads as TGTGCCAGCAGTTACAGAGAGGGCAATCAGCCCCAGCATTTT.